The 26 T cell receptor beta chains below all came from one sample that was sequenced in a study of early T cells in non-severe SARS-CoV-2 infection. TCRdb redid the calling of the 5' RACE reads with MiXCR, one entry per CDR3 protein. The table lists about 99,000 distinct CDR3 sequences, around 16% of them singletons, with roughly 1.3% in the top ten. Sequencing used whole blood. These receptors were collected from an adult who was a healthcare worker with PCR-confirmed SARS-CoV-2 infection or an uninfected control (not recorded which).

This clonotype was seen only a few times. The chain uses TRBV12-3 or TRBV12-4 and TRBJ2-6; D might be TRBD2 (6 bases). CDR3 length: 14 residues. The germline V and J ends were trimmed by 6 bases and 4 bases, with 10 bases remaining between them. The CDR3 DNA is TGTGCCAGCAGCTACGCGGGAGGGGCCAACGTCCTGACTTTC. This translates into CASSYAGGANVLTF.

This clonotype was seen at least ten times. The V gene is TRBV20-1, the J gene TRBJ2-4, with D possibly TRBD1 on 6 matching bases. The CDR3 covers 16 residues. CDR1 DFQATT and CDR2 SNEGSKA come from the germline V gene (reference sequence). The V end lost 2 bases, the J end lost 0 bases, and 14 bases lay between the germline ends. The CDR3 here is CSARSQQGLAKNIQYF. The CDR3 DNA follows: TGCAGTGCTAGATCTCAACAGGGTCTAGCCAAAAACATTCAGTACTTC.

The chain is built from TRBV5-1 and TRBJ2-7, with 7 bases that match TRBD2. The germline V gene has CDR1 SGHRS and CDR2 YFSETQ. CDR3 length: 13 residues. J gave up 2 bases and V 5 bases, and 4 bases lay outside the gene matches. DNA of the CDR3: TGCGCCAGCAGACGCGGGACTACCTACGAGCAGTACTTC. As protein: CASRRGTTYEQYF.

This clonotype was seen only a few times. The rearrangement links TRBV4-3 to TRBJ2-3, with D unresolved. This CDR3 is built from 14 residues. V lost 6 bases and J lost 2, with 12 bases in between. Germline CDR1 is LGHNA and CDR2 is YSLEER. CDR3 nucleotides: TGCGCCAGCAGGGGTCCTAGAATCACAGATACGCAGTATTTT. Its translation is CASRGPRITDTQYF.

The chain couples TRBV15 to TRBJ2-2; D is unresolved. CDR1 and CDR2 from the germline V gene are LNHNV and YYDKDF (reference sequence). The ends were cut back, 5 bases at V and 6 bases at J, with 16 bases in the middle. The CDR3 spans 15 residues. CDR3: CATSAEDGTAGELFF. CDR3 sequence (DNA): TGTGCCACCAGCGCCGAGGACGGAACGGCCGGGGAGCTGTTTTTT.

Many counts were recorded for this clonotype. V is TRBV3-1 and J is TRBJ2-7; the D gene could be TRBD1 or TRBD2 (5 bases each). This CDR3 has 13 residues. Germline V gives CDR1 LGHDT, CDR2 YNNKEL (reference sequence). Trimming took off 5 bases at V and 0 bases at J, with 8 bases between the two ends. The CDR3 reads CASSTGTSYEQYF. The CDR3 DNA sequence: TGTGCCAGCAGCACGGGGACCTCCTACGAGCAGTACTTC.

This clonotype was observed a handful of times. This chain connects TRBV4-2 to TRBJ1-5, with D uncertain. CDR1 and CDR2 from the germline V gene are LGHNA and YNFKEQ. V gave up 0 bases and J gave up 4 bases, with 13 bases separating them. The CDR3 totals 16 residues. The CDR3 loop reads CASSQELTRGNQPQHF. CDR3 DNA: TGTGCCAGCAGCCAAGAGTTGACACGGGGAAATCAGCCCCAGCATTTT.

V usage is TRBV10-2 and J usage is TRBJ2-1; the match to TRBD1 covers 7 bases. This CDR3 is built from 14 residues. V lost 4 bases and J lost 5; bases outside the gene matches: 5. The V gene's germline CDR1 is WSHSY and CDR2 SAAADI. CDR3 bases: TGCGCCAGCAGTGGATTAACAGGGGACAATGAGCAGTTCTTC. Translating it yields CASSGLTGDNEQFF.

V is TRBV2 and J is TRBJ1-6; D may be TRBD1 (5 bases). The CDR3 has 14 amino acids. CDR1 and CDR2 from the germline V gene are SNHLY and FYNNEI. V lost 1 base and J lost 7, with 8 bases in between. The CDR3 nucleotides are TGTGCCAGCAGTGAAGGACAGCACAATTCACCCCTCCACTTT. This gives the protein CASSEGQHNSPLHF. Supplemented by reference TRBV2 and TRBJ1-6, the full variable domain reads EPEVTQTPSHQVTQMGQEVILRCVPISNHLYFYWYRQILGQKVEFLVSFYNNEISEKSEIFDDQFSVERPDGSNFTLKIRSTKLEDSAMYFCASSEGQHNSPLHFGNGTRLTVT.

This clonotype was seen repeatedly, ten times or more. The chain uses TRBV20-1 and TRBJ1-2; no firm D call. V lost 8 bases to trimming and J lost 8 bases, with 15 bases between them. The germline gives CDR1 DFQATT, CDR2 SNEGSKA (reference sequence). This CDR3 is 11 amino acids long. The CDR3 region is CSPINGEGYTF. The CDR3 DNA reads TGCAGTCCTATCAACGGAGAGGGCTACACCTTC.

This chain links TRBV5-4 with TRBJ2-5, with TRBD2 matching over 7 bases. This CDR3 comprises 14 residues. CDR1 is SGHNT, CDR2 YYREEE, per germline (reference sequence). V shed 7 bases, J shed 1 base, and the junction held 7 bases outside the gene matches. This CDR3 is CASASGGGQETQYF. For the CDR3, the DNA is TGTGCCAGCGCGTCAGGCGGGGGCCAAGAGACCCAGTACTTC.

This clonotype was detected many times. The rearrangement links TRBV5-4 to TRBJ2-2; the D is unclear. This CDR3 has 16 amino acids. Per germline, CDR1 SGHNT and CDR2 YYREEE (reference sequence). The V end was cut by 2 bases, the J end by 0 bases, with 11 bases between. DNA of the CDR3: TGTGCCAGCAGCTTCATAGGTGGTGCGAACACCGGGGAGCTGTTTTTT. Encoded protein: CASSFIGGANTGELFF. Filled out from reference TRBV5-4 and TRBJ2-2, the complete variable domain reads ETGVTQSPTHLIKTRGQQVTLRCSSQSGHNTVSWYQQALGQGPQFIFQYYREEENGRGNFPPRFSGLQFPNYSSELNVNALELDDSALYLCASSFIGGANTGELFFGEGSRLTVL.

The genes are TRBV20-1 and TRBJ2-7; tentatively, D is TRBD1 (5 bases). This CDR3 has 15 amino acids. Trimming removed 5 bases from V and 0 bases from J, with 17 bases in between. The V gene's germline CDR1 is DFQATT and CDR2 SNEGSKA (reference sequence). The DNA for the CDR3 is TGCAGTGCTGTGATTCCAGGGCGAAGCTCCTACGAGCAGTACTTC. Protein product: CSAVIPGRSSYEQYF.

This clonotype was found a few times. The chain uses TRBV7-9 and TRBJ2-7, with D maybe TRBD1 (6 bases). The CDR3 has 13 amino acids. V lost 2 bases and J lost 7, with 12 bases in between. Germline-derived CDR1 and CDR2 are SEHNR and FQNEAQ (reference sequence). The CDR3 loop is CASSLTTGREQYF. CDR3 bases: TGTGCCAGCAGCTTAACGACAGGTCGAGAGCAGTACTTC.

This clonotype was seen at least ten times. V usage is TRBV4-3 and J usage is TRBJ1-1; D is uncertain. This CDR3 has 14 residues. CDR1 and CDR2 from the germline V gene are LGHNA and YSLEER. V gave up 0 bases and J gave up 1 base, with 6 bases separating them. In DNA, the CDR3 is TGCGCCAGCAGCCAAGATAGACGGAACACTGAAGCTTTCTTT. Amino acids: CASSQDRRNTEAFF.

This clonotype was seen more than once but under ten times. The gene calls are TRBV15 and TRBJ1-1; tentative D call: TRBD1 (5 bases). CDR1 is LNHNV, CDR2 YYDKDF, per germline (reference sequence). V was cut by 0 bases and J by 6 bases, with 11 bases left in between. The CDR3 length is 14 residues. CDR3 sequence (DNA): TGTGCCACCAGCAGAGATAGGGGAGTAGCTGAAGCTTTCTTT. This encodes CATSRDRGVAEAFF.

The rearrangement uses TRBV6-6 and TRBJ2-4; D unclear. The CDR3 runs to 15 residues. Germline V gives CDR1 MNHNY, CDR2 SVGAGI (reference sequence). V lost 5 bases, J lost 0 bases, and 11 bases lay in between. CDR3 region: CASSDPILAKNIQYF. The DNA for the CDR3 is TGTGCCAGCAGTGATCCCATTCTAGCCAAAAACATTCAGTACTTC.

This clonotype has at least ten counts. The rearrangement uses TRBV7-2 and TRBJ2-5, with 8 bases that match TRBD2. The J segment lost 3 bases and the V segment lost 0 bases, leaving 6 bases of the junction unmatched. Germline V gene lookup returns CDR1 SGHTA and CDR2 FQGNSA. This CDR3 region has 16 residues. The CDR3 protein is CASSLATGGPEETQYF. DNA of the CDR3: TGTGCCAGCAGCTTAGCCACGGGGGGGCCGGAAGAGACCCAGTACTTC. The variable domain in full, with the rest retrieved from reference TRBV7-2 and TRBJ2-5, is GAGVSQSPSNKVTEKGKDVELRCDPISGHTALYWYRQSLGQGLEFLIYFQGNSAPDKSGLPSDRFSAERTGGSVSTLTIQRTQQEDSAVYLCASSLATGGPEETQYFGPGTRLLVL.

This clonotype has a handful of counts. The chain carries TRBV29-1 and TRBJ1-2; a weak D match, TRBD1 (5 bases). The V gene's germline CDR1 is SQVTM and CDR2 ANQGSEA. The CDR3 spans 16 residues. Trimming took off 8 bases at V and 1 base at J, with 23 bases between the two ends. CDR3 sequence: CSTWGGTSIFNYGYTF. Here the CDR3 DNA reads TGCAGCACCTGGGGGGGGACCTCAATTTTTAACTATGGCTACACCTTC.

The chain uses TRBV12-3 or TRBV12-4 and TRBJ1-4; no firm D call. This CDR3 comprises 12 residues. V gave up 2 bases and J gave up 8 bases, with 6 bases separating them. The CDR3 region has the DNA TGTGCCAGCAGTTTACCGGGAGAAAAACTGTTTTTT. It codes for CASSLPGEKLFF.

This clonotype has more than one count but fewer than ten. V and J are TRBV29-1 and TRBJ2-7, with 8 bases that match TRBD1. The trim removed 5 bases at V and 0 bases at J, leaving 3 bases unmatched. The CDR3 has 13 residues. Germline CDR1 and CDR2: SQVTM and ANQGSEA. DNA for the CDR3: TGCAGCGTTATGGGACAGGCCTCCTACGAGCAGTACTTC. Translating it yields CSVMGQASYEQYF.

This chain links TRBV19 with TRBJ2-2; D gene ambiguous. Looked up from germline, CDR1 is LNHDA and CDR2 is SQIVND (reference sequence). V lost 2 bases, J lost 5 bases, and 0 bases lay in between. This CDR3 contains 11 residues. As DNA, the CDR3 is TGTGCCAGTAGTATAACCGGGGAGCTGTTTTTT. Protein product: CASSITGELFF.

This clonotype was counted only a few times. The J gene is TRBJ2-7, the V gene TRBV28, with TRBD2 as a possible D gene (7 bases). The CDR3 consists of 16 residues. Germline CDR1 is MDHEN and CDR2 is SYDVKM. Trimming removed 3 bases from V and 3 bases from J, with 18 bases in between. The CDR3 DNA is TGTGCCAGCAGTTTTAATCGGGGGGCCTTCGTCTACGAGCAGTACTTC. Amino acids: CASSFNRGAFVYEQYF.

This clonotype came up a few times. The CDR3 reads CSARVHSAGWDTEAFF. In nucleotides, the CDR3 is TGCAGTGCTAGAGTCCATTCGGCAGGGTGGGACACTGAAGCTTTCTTT. This chain connects TRBV20-1 to TRBJ1-1, with a possible D match to TRBD1 (5 bases). Germline-derived CDR1 and CDR2 are DFQATT and SNEGSKA (reference sequence). This CDR3 comprises 16 residues. V was shortened by 1 base and J by 3 bases, with 18 bases between the two germline ends.

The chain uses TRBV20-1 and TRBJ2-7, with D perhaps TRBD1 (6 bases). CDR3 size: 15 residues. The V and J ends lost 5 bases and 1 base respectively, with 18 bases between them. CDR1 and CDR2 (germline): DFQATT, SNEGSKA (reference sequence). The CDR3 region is CSAGLYRDTSYEQYF. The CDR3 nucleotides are TGCAGTGCTGGCCTGTACCGGGACACGTCCTACGAGCAGTACTTC.

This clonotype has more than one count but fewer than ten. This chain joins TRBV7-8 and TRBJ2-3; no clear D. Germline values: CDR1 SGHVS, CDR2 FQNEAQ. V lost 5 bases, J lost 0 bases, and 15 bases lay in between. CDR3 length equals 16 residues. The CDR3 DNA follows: TGTGCCAGCAGCCCTTATGACGAGGCTAGCACAGATACGCAGTATTTT. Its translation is CASSPYDEASTDTQYF.